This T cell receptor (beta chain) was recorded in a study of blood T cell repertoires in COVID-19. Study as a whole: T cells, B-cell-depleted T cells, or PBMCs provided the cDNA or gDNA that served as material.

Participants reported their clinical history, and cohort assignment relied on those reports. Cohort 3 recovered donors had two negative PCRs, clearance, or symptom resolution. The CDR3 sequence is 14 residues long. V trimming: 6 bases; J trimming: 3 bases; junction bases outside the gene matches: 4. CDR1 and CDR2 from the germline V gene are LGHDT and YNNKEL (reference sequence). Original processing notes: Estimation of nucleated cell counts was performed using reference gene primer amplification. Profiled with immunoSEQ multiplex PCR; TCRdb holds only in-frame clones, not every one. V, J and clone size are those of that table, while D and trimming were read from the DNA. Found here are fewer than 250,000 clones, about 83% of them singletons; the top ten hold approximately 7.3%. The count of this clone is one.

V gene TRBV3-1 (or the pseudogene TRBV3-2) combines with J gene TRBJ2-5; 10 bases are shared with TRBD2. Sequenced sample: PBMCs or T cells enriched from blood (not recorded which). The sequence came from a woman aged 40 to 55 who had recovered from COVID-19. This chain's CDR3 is CASRLAGVEETQYF. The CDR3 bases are TGTGCCAGCAGGCTAGCGGGAGTAGAAGAGACCCAGTACTTC.